The entry below describes one T cell receptor beta chain. Germline V gene lookup returns CDR1 MNHEY and CDR2 SVGEGT. CDR3 size: 15 residues. The J segment lost 13 bases and the V segment lost 0 bases, leaving 13 bases of the junction unmatched. TCRdb's copy holds only in-frame clones and misses some; the assay was immunoSEQ multiplex PCR. The data hold 70,000 or so clones, with about 80% observed a single time. The sample belongs to a study of blood T cell repertoires in COVID-19. Study overall: T cells, B-cell-depleted T cells, or PBMCs supplied cDNA or gDNA.

The receptor was isolated from a human donor in a cohort sampled during active COVID-19. J is TRBJ1-2 and V is TRBV6-2 or TRBV6-3; 8 bases match TRBD1. The material sequenced was peripheral blood. In nucleotides, the CDR3 is TGTGCCAGCAGTTACTCGATAGGGGGACAGGCGACAATCACCTTC. It is translated as CASSYSIGGQATITF.